The sequence of this T cell receptor beta chain was determined in a study of blood T cell repertoires in COVID-19. Study background: PBMCs, B-cell-depleted T cells, or T cells were the source of the cDNA or gDNA that made up the material.

The assay was immunoSEQ multiplex PCR, and TCRdb's table has in-frame clones only and misses some. The sample has 330,000 or so clones; approximately 86% are singletons. Germline loops: CDR1 SGHTA, CDR2 FQGNSA. V shed 5 bases and J shed 0 bases, with 18 bases lying between them. CDR3 length: 17 residues. This sequence originates from a man aged 30-40 years with COVID-19, enrolled during active disease. The genes are TRBV7-2 and TRBJ2-3; unclear D gene. Material for sequencing was peripheral blood. The CDR3 region is CASSTTRGQRSTDTQYF. CDR3 DNA sequence: TGTGCCAGCAGCACCACCCGAGGCCAGAGAAGCACAGATACGCAGTATTTT.